The clone carrying this T cell receptor beta chain was counted a few times. PCR was performed a second time for 7 to 11 cycles using a sample-barcoded 5' primer and a J-beta primer mix. MiXCR, run by TCRdb on the 5' RACE reads, gives a single entry per CDR3 protein. The repertoire includes approximately 1,700,000 distinct CDR3 sequences, approximately 40% of them detected once, and under 25% sits in the top ten. There are 15 residues in the CDR3. Trimming cost V 2 bases and J 3 bases, with 14 bases left between them. Per the germline V gene, CDR1 is SGHDT and CDR2 is YYEEEE. The data were obtained in a study of blood T cells in healthy people across ages. Roughly 10 milliliters was the volume of peripheral blood drawn from each donor.

This TCR came from a human donor in good health. The sample taken for sequencing was blood. The gene calls are TRBV5-6 and TRBJ2-5; tentatively, D is TRBD1 (5 bases). CDR3 coding DNA: TGTGCCAGCAGCTTAATATCCGACAGAAAAGAGACCCAGTACTTC. Translation gives CASSLISDRKETQYF. The variable domain in full, completed from reference TRBV5-6 and TRBJ2-5, reads DAGVTQSPTHLIKTRGQQVTLRCSPKSGHDTVSWYQQALGQGPQFIFQYYEEEERQRGNFPDRFSGHQFPNYSSELNVNALLLGDSALYLCASSLISDRKETQYFGPGTRLLVL.